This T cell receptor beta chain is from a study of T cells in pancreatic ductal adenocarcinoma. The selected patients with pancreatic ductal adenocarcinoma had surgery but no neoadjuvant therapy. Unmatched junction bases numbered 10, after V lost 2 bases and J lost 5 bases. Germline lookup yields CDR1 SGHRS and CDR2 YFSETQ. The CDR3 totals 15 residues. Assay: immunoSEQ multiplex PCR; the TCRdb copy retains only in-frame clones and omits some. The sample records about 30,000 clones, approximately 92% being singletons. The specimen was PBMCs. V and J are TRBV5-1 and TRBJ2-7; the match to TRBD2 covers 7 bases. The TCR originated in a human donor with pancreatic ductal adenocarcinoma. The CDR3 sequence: CASSFWGEGLNEQYF. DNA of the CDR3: TGCGCCAGCAGCTTCTGGGGGGAGGGCCTGAACGAGCAGTACTTC.